A single sample gave rise to the 24 T cell receptor beta chains below, sequenced in a study of identifying expanded T cells in peripheral blood. The assay was immunoSEQ multiplex PCR, and TCRdb's table has in-frame clones only and misses some. The sample gives 85,000 to 90,000 clones, approximately 86% of which show up once; 5.6% is in the top ten. The sample was blood. These receptor sequences come from a person between 18 and 70 years old in good health.

The gene calls are TRBV18 and TRBJ1-5, with 8 bases aligning to TRBD1. The CDR3 runs to 19 residues. Trimming took 2 bases from V and 4 from J; bases not matched to a gene: 16. Germline V lookup: CDR1 KGHSH, CDR2 LQKENI. The DNA of the CDR3 is TGTGCCAGCTCACCAATAACCCCCTCCGGGACAGGAGGTAATCAGCCCCAGCATTTT. As protein: CASSPITPSGTGGNQPQHF.

The chain uses TRBV6-1 and TRBJ1-2, with D uncertain. The germline V gene encodes CDR1 MNHNS and CDR2 SASEGT. CDR3 length equals 14 residues. V lost 9 bases, J lost 6 bases, and 20 bases lay in between. CDR3 in DNA: TGTGCCAGTAATATGGATGCCAGCGTAAATGGCTACACCTTC. This sequence encodes CASNMDASVNGYTF.

The chain couples TRBV30 to TRBJ1-1; maybe TRBD1 (5 bases). Germline CDR1 GTSNPN, CDR2 SVGIG (reference sequence). The CDR3 loop spans 14 amino acids. Trimming shortened V by 0 bases and J by 4 bases, and 12 bases separated the two germline ends. CDR3 loop: CAWSVLGRGTEAFF. The CDR3 DNA reads as TGTGCCTGGAGTGTACTAGGGAGGGGCACTGAAGCTTTCTTT.

V and J are TRBV18 and TRBJ1-5; 8 nucleotides match TRBD1. The CDR3 has 16 amino acids. The V segment lost 3 bases and the J segment 7 bases; nucleotides outside the gene matches: 11. Germline V gene data show CDR1 as KGHSH and CDR2 as LQKENI. In DNA, the CDR3 is TGTGCCAGCTCACCTACGGGACAGGTCATGTCGCAGCCCCAGCATTTT. Translation: CASSPTGQVMSQPQHF. The whole variable domain, filled in from reference TRBV18 and TRBJ1-5, reads NAGVMQNPRHLVRRRGQEARLRCSPMKGHSHVYWYRQLPEEGLKFMVYLQKENIIDESGMPKERFSAEFPKEGPSILRIQQVVRGDSAAYFCASSPTGQVMSQPQHFGDGTRLSIL.

The chain recombines TRBV7-2 with TRBJ2-1; either TRBD1 or TRBD2 may fit D (5 bases each). The germline V gene encodes CDR1 SGHTA and CDR2 FQGNSA. The CDR3 loop spans 17 amino acids. V shed 3 bases and J shed 7 bases, with 22 bases lying between them. CDR3 sequence reads: CASSFPPGTRLRNEQFF. In DNA, the CDR3 is TGTGCCAGCAGCTTCCCGCCCGGGACCCGCCTGAGGAATGAGCAGTTCTTC.

The V and J genes are TRBV5-1 and TRBJ1-2; 8 nucleotides match TRBD1. The CDR3 consists of 13 residues. CDR1 and CDR2 (germline): SGHRS, YFSETQ. The junction had 6 bases not matched to a gene; V was cut back by 3 bases and J by 8 bases. The DNA of the CDR3 is TGCGCCAGCAGCTCCGGACAGGGAATCGGCTACACCTTC. Translation: CASSSGQGIGYTF.

This sequence joins TRBV27 and TRBJ2-2, with 9 bases that match TRBD1. This CDR3 region has 13 residues. Trimming took 10 bases from V and 7 from J; bases not matched to a gene: 7. Germline V CDR1 and CDR2: MNHEY, SMNVEV (reference sequence). The CDR3 DNA follows: TGTGCCACCCTGGGACAGGGCGGCGGGGAGCTGTTTTTT. Translating it yields CATLGQGGGELFF.

This clone was picked up one time. This sequence joins TRBV5-1 and TRBJ2-7; no clear D gene. Per the germline V gene, CDR1 is SGHRS and CDR2 is YFSETQ. Trimming cost V 0 bases and J 4 bases, with 8 bases left between them. There are 13 residues in the CDR3. The CDR3, as DNA: TGCGCCAGCAGCTTGGACAGCCGGTACGAGCAGTACTTC. This sequence encodes CASSLDSRYEQYF. Full variable domain (remainder filled in from reference TRBV5-1 and TRBJ2-7): KAGVTQTPRYLIKTRGQQVTLSCSPISGHRSVSWYQQTPGQGLQFLFEYFSETQRNKGNFPGRFSGRQFSNSRSEMNVSTLELGDSALYLCASSLDSRYEQYFGPGTRLTVT.

In this sample, this clone turned up a few times. The chain combines TRBV30 with TRBJ1-6, with no clear D. Per the germline V gene, CDR1 is GTSNPN and CDR2 is SVGIG (reference sequence). The CDR3 spans 12 residues. Trimming removed 5 bases at V and 9 bases at J, with 11 bases between. The CDR3 bases are TGTGCCTGGCGGACCAGTTCTTCACCCCTCCACTTT. Translation gives CAWRTSSSPLHF.

The chain employs TRBV25-1 and TRBJ1-6, with TRBD1 identical over 7 bases. The CDR3 loop spans 17 amino acids. The germline CDR1 and CDR2 sequences are MGHDK and SYGVNS. Trimming at V came to 0 bases and at J to 7 bases, leaving 9 bases not matched to a gene. CDR3 DNA: TGTGCCAGCAGTGAATATAAGGGGGCAGGTTCCAATTCACCCCTCCACTTT. Its protein is CASSEYKGAGSNSPLHF. Full variable domain (missing parts from reference TRBV25-1 and TRBJ1-6): EADIYQTPRYLVIGTGKKITLECSQTMGHDKMYWYQQDPGMELHLIHYSYGVNSTEKGDLSSESTVSRIRTEHFPLTLESARPSHTSQYLCASSEYKGAGSNSPLHFGNGTRLTVT.

The V and J genes are TRBV9 and TRBJ1-2, with 9 nucleotides matching TRBD1. V shed 3 bases, J shed 5 bases, and the junction held 8 bases outside the gene matches. Germline-derived CDR1 and CDR2 are SGDLS and YYNGEE. The CDR3 is 15 amino acids. The CDR3 bases are TGTGCCAGCAGCGATGGACAGGGGCAGAAGTATGGCTACACCTTC. Translating it yields CASSDGQGQKYGYTF.

V usage is TRBV15 and J usage is TRBJ1-5, with a weak D call TRBD1 (5 bases). The ends were cut back, 0 bases at V and 2 bases at J, with 14 bases in the middle. Germline lookup yields CDR1 LNHNV and CDR2 YYDKDF (reference sequence). The CDR3 is 17 residues long. CDR3 nucleotide sequence: TGTGCCACCAGCAGAGATAGCGGGACGCCGGGCAATCAGCCCCAGCATTTT. The encoded protein is CATSRDSGTPGNQPQHF.

A single count supports this clone. The chain recombines TRBV6-5 with TRBJ1-2; D gene uncertain. Trimming stripped 6 bases from V and 4 bases from J, with 12 bases between. The CDR3 has 13 amino acids. Germline V gene data show CDR1 as MNHEY and CDR2 as SVGAGI. CDR3 sequence: CASRPTASYGYTF. CDR3 in DNA: TGTGCCAGCAGACCTACGGCTTCCTATGGCTACACCTTC.

The gene calls are TRBV2 and TRBJ1-6; 9 nucleotides match TRBD1. There are 15 residues in the CDR3. Germline assignment: CDR1 SNHLY and CDR2 FYNNEI. The V gene end was trimmed by 6 bases and the J gene end by 10 bases; junction bases not matched to a gene: 10. CDR3 sequence reads: CASRERTGASSPLHF. The DNA for the CDR3 is TGTGCCAGCAGGGAAAGGACAGGGGCTTCCTCACCCCTCCACTTT.

The chain carries TRBV19 and TRBJ2-5; TRBD1 matches at 8 bases. The CDR3 has 14 residues. V lost 8 bases, J lost 4 bases, and 9 bases stayed unmatched. Germline values: CDR1 LNHDA, CDR2 SQIVND (reference sequence). The CDR3 bases are TGTGCCAGTGCCCAGGGGGCAGGGGGAGAGACCCAGTACTTC. Protein product: CASAQGAGGETQYF.

Notes on this clone: At one of its ends the junction is not consistent with the germline gene, which may arise from a read error. The chain links TRBV19 to TRBJ2-1, with 11 positions matching TRBD2. This CDR3 has 16 residues. Germline loops: CDR1 LNHDA, CDR2 SQIVND (reference sequence). Here the CDR3 reads CASSIAGGHEYNEQFF. The CDR3 nucleotides are TGTGCCAGTAGCATAGCGGGGGGGCACGAATACAATGAGCAGTTCTTC.

V usage is TRBV7-2 and J usage is TRBJ2-7; 7 bases match TRBD1. CDR3 length equals 18 residues. The germline gives CDR1 SGHTA, CDR2 FQGNSA. With 4 bases clipped from V and 1 base from J, the junction kept 16 bases outside the gene matches. Here the CDR3 reads CASSSIGVPGTESYEQYF. CDR3 nucleotides: TGTGCCAGCAGCTCAATCGGTGTCCCCGGGACAGAATCCTACGAGCAGTACTTC.

The chain has TRBV6-5 and TRBJ1-4; D remains ambiguous. The CDR3 is 14 residues long. The ends were cut back, 1 base at V and 2 bases at J, with 5 bases in the middle. The germline V gene encodes CDR1 MNHEY and CDR2 SVGAGI. The CDR3 sequence: CASSYWATNEKLFF. Here the CDR3 DNA reads TGTGCCAGCAGTTACTGGGCGACTAATGAAAAACTGTTTTTT.

V gene TRBV30 combines with J gene TRBJ2-7; the match to TRBD1 covers 9 bases. The CDR3 runs to 14 residues. The germline V gene encodes CDR1 GTSNPN and CDR2 SVGIG (reference sequence). The ends lost 2 bases at V and 2 bases at J; junction bases unmatched: 4. CDR3 coding DNA: TGTGCCTGGAGTACAGGGACAGGGCCCTACGAGCAGTACTTC. It encodes CAWSTGTGPYEQYF.

The chain has TRBV18 and TRBJ1-1, with a weak D call TRBD1 (5 bases). V lost 6 bases to trimming and J lost 1 base, with 9 bases between them. CDR3 length: 13 amino acids. The germline gives CDR1 KGHSH, CDR2 LQKENI. CDR3 nucleotides: TGTGCCAGCTCGTATCAGGGGAACACTGAAGCTTTCTTT. Residues: CASSYQGNTEAFF.

This chain uses TRBV6-1 with TRBJ1-2; weak D call: TRBD1 (5 bases). V lost 8 bases to trimming and J lost 4 bases, with 20 bases between them. Per germline, CDR1 MNHNS and CDR2 SASEGT. The CDR3 length is 15 residues. In DNA form, the CDR3 reads TGTGCCAGCGGGGACGGTTCTACCGGGACCTATGGCTACACCTTC. Encoded protein: CASGDGSTGTYGYTF.

The V and J genes are TRBV5-1 and TRBJ1-5; TRBD1 matches 10 bases. Trimming took 4 bases from V and 7 from J; bases not matched to a gene: 5. Germline loops: CDR1 SGHRS, CDR2 YFSETQ. The CDR3 spans 14 residues. The CDR3 sequence is CASSEDRGGQPQHF. The CDR3 nucleotides are TGCGCCAGCAGCGAGGACAGGGGGGGACAGCCCCAGCATTTT. Variable domain in full (rest from reference TRBV5-1 and TRBJ1-5): KAGVTQTPRYLIKTRGQQVTLSCSPISGHRSVSWYQQTPGQGLQFLFEYFSETQRNKGNFPGRFSGRQFSNSRSEMNVSTLELGDSALYLCASSEDRGGQPQHFGDGTRLSIL.

The gene calls are TRBV5-1 and TRBJ2-7; D gene uncertain. The ends were cut back, 0 bases at V and 2 bases at J, with 9 bases in the middle. The V gene's germline CDR1 is SGHRS and CDR2 YFSETQ. This CDR3 region has 14 residues. The chain's CDR3 is CASSLVTGPYEQYF. The CDR3 DNA is TGCGCCAGCAGCTTGGTGACGGGCCCCTACGAGCAGTACTTC. The full variable domain, completed using reference TRBV5-1 and TRBJ2-7, is KAGVTQTPRYLIKTRGQQVTLSCSPISGHRSVSWYQQTPGQGLQFLFEYFSETQRNKGNFPGRFSGRQFSNSRSEMNVSTLELGDSALYLCASSLVTGPYEQYFGPGTRLTVT.

V usage is TRBV4-3 and J usage is TRBJ1-5, with D hard to call. Trimming took off 0 bases at V and 2 bases at J, with 11 bases between the two ends. Germline V gives CDR1 LGHNA, CDR2 YSLEER. CDR3 length equals 16 residues. This CDR3 reads CASSQDRRVGNQPQHF. CDR3 bases: TGCGCCAGCAGCCAAGATCGGCGGGTTGGCAATCAGCCCCAGCATTTT.